This entry is about one T cell receptor beta chain. No cognate antigen has been identified for it. Base qualities are not at hand, and no much larger clone is one base apart. Relative to germline, V is 1 base shorter and J is 2 bases shorter, with 6 bases between their ends. According to the germline V gene (reference sequence), CDR1 reads SGHAT and CDR2 reads FQDESV. From the cysteine up to the phenylalanine, the CDR3 has a length of 13 residues. Left in the record is the CDR3 DNA by itself, 39 bases read in frame from the first base. The time point label of this sample denotes: about 25 weeks on oral tofacitinib. Read against the paper, the sample's treatment or condition label means: oral pan-JAK inhibitor, 5-10 mg twice daily. Lesional scalp punch biopsies and peripheral blood were collected from alopecia areata patients. Human scalp biopsies went straight into PAXgene tissue containers for immediate fixation.

The sample comes from a study of CD8+ T cells in alopecia areata (dated by TCRdb to about 2018). Turning to the overall study: Treated patients were enrolled in an open-label pilot trial of oral tofacitinib, 5 to 10 mg twice daily, for moderate-to-severe alopecia areata. Patients received tofacitinib for 6 to 18 months and were then followed off drug for 6 months to check for delayed response and recurrence. The SALT score, which quantifies the percentage of affected scalp surface area, was used to measure disease severity in treated patients. To study T cell clonal expansion in alopecia areata, the researchers applied high-throughput TCRbeta sequencing to both the C3H/HeJ mouse model and human patients. On the human side, TCRbeta sequencing was run on scalp tissue and on sorted CD4+ and CD8+ peripheral blood T cells from healthy controls and from alopecia areata patients with either patchy or totalis/universalis disease. Biopsies were taken from tofacitinib-treated patients at baseline and at 4 and 24 weeks of treatment, and a later scalp biopsy was taken in several of the tofacitinib-treated patients. Clonality in the scalp was compared among normal scalp (n=4), patchy alopecia areata scalp (n=8), and alopecia totalis/universalis scalp (n=8). RNA was obtained with the PAXgene miRNA kit for fixed scalp, the miRNeasy kit for PBMCs, and the RNeasy kit for mouse skin. TCRbeta CDR3 regions were amplified by immunoSEQ multiplex PCR using 35 Vbeta forward and 13 Jbeta reverse primers. General conclusions and limits of the study: Many expanded lesional clones persisted in scalp and blood during tofacitinib treatment, which may partly explain relapse after stopping treatment. Compared with normal scalp, lesional scalp had higher clonality and more expanded CD8+ clones, particularly in alopecia totalis/universalis, a pattern that suggests antigenic drive. TCR sequences shared between patients were less clear than in mice, possibly partly because of HLA diversity in the patient population. Tofacitinib significantly decreased scalp clonality and the number of expanded CD8+ clones among the top 100 scalp clones. The treated cohort was small, with a single nonresponder, so links between baseline CD8+ expansion and response need larger studies. Scalp TCR repertoire analysis is complicated because resident alphabeta T cells in normal human skin are also sequenced, whereas mouse skin is dominated by gammadelta T cells.

Receptor amplification or capture employed the immunoSEQ multiplex PCR assay. For TCR sequencing, RNA was extracted from every sample and reverse transcribed into cDNA to serve as template. SuperScript III was used to make first-strand cDNA, primed with a 2:1 mix of oligo-dT and random hexamers. A synthetic immune receptor repertoire was used to assess amplification bias, and residual bias was removed computationally. On the study's bioinformatics: Raw reads were preprocessed to remove errors, and CDR3 was defined according to IMGT conventions as the region from the conserved cysteine to phenylalanine. Clonality was computed by normalizing Shannon entropy by log2 of the number of productive unique TCRs and subtracting the result from 1. Scalp TCRbeta sequences were cross-referenced with sorted blood CD4 and CD8 repertoires so that the CD4 or CD8 identity of scalp clones could be inferred. The table comes from immuneACCESS by way of TCRdb, which keeps in-frame sequences with V and J called. Part of the clones is missing from these tables; in studies checked, under half for an unresolved V gene and the rest for unknown reasons. D and trimming were read from the DNA, whereas the V and J calls and clone size are those reported in that table. Present in this sample are almost 5,500 clones, about 65% of which were seen just once. The ten biggest clones cover more than 10% of the sample.

The receptor was isolated from a human donor with alopecia areata. Sequences were derived from skin, sampled at week 24, from a patient treated with tofacitinib. The chain was built from TRBV11-1 and TRBJ2-7; the D segment may tentatively be TRBD1 or TRBD2, each giving 5 matched bases. The DNA sequence follows: TGTGCCAGCAGCTTAGGGGGACCCTACGAGCAGTACTTC. This yields the protein CASSLGGPYEQYF.